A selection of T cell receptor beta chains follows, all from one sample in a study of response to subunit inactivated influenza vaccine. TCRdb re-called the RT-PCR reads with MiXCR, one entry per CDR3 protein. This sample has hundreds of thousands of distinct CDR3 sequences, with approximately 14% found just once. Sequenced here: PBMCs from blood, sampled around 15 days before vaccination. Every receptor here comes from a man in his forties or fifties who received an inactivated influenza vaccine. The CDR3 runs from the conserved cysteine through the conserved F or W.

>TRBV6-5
CASAVGTALGSYEQYF
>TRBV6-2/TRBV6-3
CASRPGGASEQYF
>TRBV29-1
CSVEDDSYEQHF
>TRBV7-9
CASSFTTSYEQYF
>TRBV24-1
CATSLIKPDLFWSNQPQHF
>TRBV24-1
CATAGTRLSTDTQYF
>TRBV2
CASSLSGRATGELFF
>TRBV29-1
CSVDSGGSEQYF
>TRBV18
CASSPVRGHEDTEAFF
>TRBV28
CASIDAGYTEAFF
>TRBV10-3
CAIKVAERHETQYF
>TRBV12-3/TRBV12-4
CASSTSGDTGELFF